Following are 18 T cell receptor beta chains from one sample sequenced in a study of graft-versus-host responses after intestinal transplantation. Clones were sequenced by immunoSEQ multiplex PCR, and TCRdb holds only the in-frame ones, with some missing. The sample has about 130,000 clones, around nine tenths seen once. For these TCRs, the target antigens are not known. The input for sequencing was unstimulated CD4+ T cells sorted from spleen or lymph node cells, taken before intestinal transplant. Every receptor here comes from a human donor who received an intestinal transplant.

This rearrangement joins TRBV6-5 to TRBJ2-1; D tentatively reads TRBD1 or TRBD2 (5 bases each). The CDR3 covers 14 residues. The germline V gene has CDR1 MNHEY and CDR2 SVGAGI. Trimming pared 5 bases from V and 5 bases from J, leaving 13 bases between. The DNA for the CDR3 is TGTGCCAGCAGTGGGAATTGGGACGACAATGAGCAGTTCTTC. Protein: CASSGNWDDNEQFF.

This chain joins TRBV4-3 and TRBJ2-3; D is uncertain. The CDR3 sequence is 14 residues long. Between the trimmed V and J ends, which lost 1 base and 2 bases, there was a span of 7 bases. Germline V gene sequence: CDR1 LGHNA, CDR2 YSLEER. CDR3 residues: CASSQAAITDTQYF. DNA of the CDR3: TGCGCCAGCAGCCAAGCGGCCATCACAGATACGCAGTATTTT.

This chain links TRBV2 with TRBJ1-1; 8 nucleotides line up with TRBD1. The J segment lost 12 bases and the V segment lost 5 bases, leaving 11 bases of the junction unmatched. This CDR3 has 13 amino acids. Germline lookup yields CDR1 SNHLY and CDR2 FYNNEI. CDR3 sequence: CASSPGQGRFTFF. As DNA, the CDR3 is TGTGCCAGCAGTCCCGGACAGGGCAGGTTTACTTTCTTT.

The chain is built from TRBV23-1 and TRBJ2-7, with D perhaps given as TRBD1 or TRBD2 (5 bases each). TRBV23-1 qualifies as an ORF whose function is uncertain. V shed 0 bases and J shed 0 bases, with 18 bases lying between them. The CDR3 totals 18 residues. The CDR3 reads CASSQSAGTSKSSYEQYF. The DNA for the CDR3 is TGCGCCAGCAGTCAATCCGCCGGGACCTCTAAGAGCTCCTACGAGCAGTACTTC.

The chain combines TRBV5-4 with TRBJ2-2, with D possibly being TRBD1 (6 bases). Trimming cost V 3 bases and J 6 bases, with 15 bases left between them. From germline, CDR1 is SGHNT and CDR2 YYREEE (reference sequence). The CDR3 is made up of 15 amino acids. The CDR3 sequence: CASSSVVGAPGELFF. The CDR3 nucleotides are TGTGCCAGCAGCTCGGTCGTGGGGGCGCCCGGGGAGCTGTTTTTT.

The chain combines TRBV27 with TRBJ1-5; D uncertain. Trimming pared 5 bases from V and 5 bases from J, leaving 13 bases between. Germline CDR1 is MNHEY and CDR2 is SMNVEV (reference sequence). The CDR3 covers 14 residues. The CDR3 region is CASSLRIGYQPQHF. As DNA, the CDR3 is TGTGCCAGCAGTCTCCGGATAGGTTATCAGCCCCAGCATTTT.

This chain links TRBV18 with TRBJ1-1, with 8 bases matching TRBD1. CDR1 is KGHSH and CDR2 is LQKENI in the germline V gene. With V trimmed by 3 bases and J by 3 bases, 9 bases remained unmatched. The CDR3 consists of 16 residues. This CDR3 reads CASSPLLETGDTEAFF. CDR3 coding DNA: TGTGCCAGCTCACCCCTCTTGGAGACAGGGGACACTGAAGCTTTCTTT.

The chain is built from TRBV10-1 and TRBJ2-5; D is uncertain. The CDR3 contains 14 residues. Germline values: CDR1 WNHNN, CDR2 SYGVQD (reference sequence). Trimming pared 3 bases from V and 5 bases from J, leaving 13 bases between. The DNA for the CDR3 is TGCGCCAGCAGTGATGGCCGGAAGAGGGAGACCCAGTACTTC. It yields the protein CASSDGRKRETQYF.

V is TRBV2 and J is TRBJ1-1; TRBD1 agrees at 8 bases. Germline-derived CDR1 and CDR2 are SNHLY and FYNNEI. V was pared by 7 bases and J by 0 bases, with 1 base of the junction left unmatched. The CDR3 runs 13 residues. CDR3 amino acids: CASKQGVNTEAFF. Here the CDR3 DNA reads TGTGCCAGCAAACAGGGGGTGAACACTGAAGCTTTCTTT.

The rearrangement uses TRBV9 and TRBJ2-2, with unresolved D. CDR1 is SGDLS, CDR2 YYNGEE, per germline. Deletions cut 0 bases from V and 4 bases from J, with 13 bases between. The CDR3 runs to 16 residues. As DNA, the CDR3 is TGTGCCAGCAGCGTAGCCGGAAACCGTGCCACCGGGGAGCTGTTTTTT. Translation gives CASSVAGNRATGELFF. Drawing the rest from reference TRBV9 and TRBJ2-2, the complete variable domain is DSGVTQTPKHLITATGQRVTLRCSPRSGDLSVYWYQQSLDQGLQFLIQYYNGEERAKGNILERFSAQQFPDLHSELNLSSLELGDSALYFCASSVAGNRATGELFFGEGSRLTVL.

This clone was recorded once. The V gene is TRBV2, the J gene TRBJ2-3; D perhaps matches TRBD2 (6 bases). The CDR3 is made up of 16 amino acids. The ends were cut back, 2 bases at V and 4 bases at J, with 16 bases in the middle. Germline CDR1 is SNHLY and CDR2 is FYNNEI. CDR3 protein: CASSERAGRLADTQYF. The CDR3 DNA reads as TGTGCCAGCAGTGAAAGGGCGGGGAGGTTGGCAGATACGCAGTATTTT.

This clone showed up just once. This chain connects TRBV19 to TRBJ1-4; weak D call: TRBD1 (6 bases). V gave up 5 bases and J gave up 0 bases, with 16 bases separating them. Germline values: CDR1 LNHDA, CDR2 SQIVND (reference sequence). The length of the CDR3 is 17 residues. The CDR3: CASSPGQTTATNEKLFF. The CDR3, as DNA: TGTGCCAGTAGTCCCGGACAGACCACAGCAACTAATGAAAAACTGTTTTTT.

The CDR3 here is CASTVGGRELFF. CDR3 DNA sequence: TGTGCCAGCACTGTCGGGGGCCGGGAGCTGTTTTTT. The V call is TRBV28, the J call TRBJ2-2; D possibly uses TRBD1 or TRBD2 (6 bases each). The germline CDR1 and CDR2 sequences are MDHEN and SYDVKM. This CDR3 spans 12 amino acids. V lost 7 bases and J lost 9, with 12 bases in between.

The gene calls are TRBV5-5 and TRBJ2-2; the D gene is possibly TRBD1 (5 bases). The V gene's germline CDR1 is SGHKS and CDR2 YYEKEE (reference sequence). V dropped 4 bases and J dropped 5 bases, with 18 bases sitting between them. The CDR3 is 16 amino acids. CDR3 loop: CASSTGSSPGTGELFF. CDR3 nucleotides: TGTGCCAGCAGCACCGGGTCTTCCCCAGGGACCGGGGAGCTGTTTTTT.

This chain uses TRBV4-2 with TRBJ2-5; TRBD2 aligns across 10 bases. The V and J ends lost 1 base and 2 bases, in that order; junction bases with no gene match: 4. The CDR3 extends over 16 amino acids. Looked up from germline, CDR1 is LGHNA and CDR2 is YNFKEQ. The CDR3 nucleotides read TGTGCCAGCAGCCAAGGCCCAGCGGGGGGGCAAGAGACCCAGTACTTC. Translated: CASSQGPAGGQETQYF.

The chain couples TRBV5-1 to TRBJ1-2; D is uncertain. There are 15 residues in the CDR3. Deletions cut 3 bases from V and 0 bases from J, with 12 bases between. In germline, CDR1 is SGHRS, CDR2 YFSETQ. CDR3 coding DNA: TGCGCCAGCAGCTCCACAGCCCCTTCTAACTATGGCTACACCTTC. It yields the protein CASSSTAPSNYGYTF.

This clone was seen a single time. J is TRBJ1-3 and V is TRBV6-1, with a possible D match to TRBD1 (6 bases). The CDR3 runs 15 residues. V dropped 3 bases and J dropped 0 bases, with 9 bases sitting between them. CDR1 and CDR2 from the germline V gene are MNHNS and SASEGT. The CDR3 sequence is CASSDMGHSGNTIYF. DNA of the CDR3: TGTGCCAGCAGTGACATGGGACACTCTGGAAACACCATATATTTT.

The V and J genes are TRBV6-5 and TRBJ1-2; no clear D gene. Trimming pared 5 bases from V and 8 bases from J, leaving 21 bases between. This CDR3 is built from 15 residues. Germline CDR1 reads MNHEY; CDR2 reads SVGAGI. The CDR3 DNA sequence: TGTGCCAGCAGTACAACTGAAGGGCGGCTAGGGGGCTACACCTTC. Translation: CASSTTEGRLGGYTF.